This entry lists 23 T cell receptor beta chains sequenced from one sample in a study of shared clonotypes between healthy human individuals (dated by TCRdb to the early 2020s). Library generation was performed with the immunoSEQ multiplex PCR assay. TCRdb's version of the immuneACCESS table is confined to in-frame rearrangements and falls short of the full clone set. An unresolved V gene accounts for under half of the shortfall where checked; the remainder is of unknown origin. A total of about 2.3 million clones appear in this sample, roughly 90% of them only once. The ten biggest clones cover more than 0.35% of the sample. Sequences were obtained from naive CD4+ T cells from PBMCs. The sample's cell subset or site, from its label and the paper: CD45RA+ positively selected. These receptors were obtained from a man between 18 and 29 years old in good health. Some clones in this sample may be carry-over from other donors' samples.

The gene calls are TRBV10-3 and TRBJ2-7, with TRBD1 identical over 11 bases. The CDR3 is made up of 17 amino acids. Germline trimming cut 1 base from V and 6 bases from J; bases unmatched to any gene: 11. Germline V CDR1 and CDR2: ENHRY, SYGVKD. The CDR3 reads CAISEYGQGAGSSEQYF. The DNA of the CDR3 is TGTGCCATCAGTGAGTACGGACAGGGGGCTGGAAGCTCCGAGCAGTACTTC.

CDR3 sequence: CASSLGPITDTQYF. DNA of the CDR3: TGTGCCAGCAGCTTGGGTCCCATCACAGATACGCAGTATTTT. The chain carries TRBV5-4 and TRBJ2-3; D remains unclear. V lost 0 bases and J 2 bases, leaving 7 bases between the germline ends. The CDR3 covers 14 residues. Germline V gene lookup returns CDR1 SGHNT and CDR2 YYREEE (reference sequence).

The chain employs TRBV15 and TRBJ2-7; possibly TRBD1 for D (7 bases). V was shortened by 4 bases and J by 6 bases, with 16 bases between the two germline ends. Germline CDR1 LNHNV, CDR2 YYDKDF (reference sequence). This CDR3 region has 14 residues. The CDR3 loop is CATSNARGVSEQYF. CDR3 nucleotide sequence: TGTGCCACCAGCAACGCCAGGGGGGTCTCCGAGCAGTACTTC.

This chain connects TRBV7-2 to TRBJ2-7; 7 bases fit TRBD1. Germline CDR1 reads SGHTA; CDR2 reads FQGNSA. After removal of 5 bases from V and 3 bases from J, the junction contained 10 bases not matched to a gene. The CDR3 is 15 amino acids. This CDR3 reads CASSHTGTAIYEQYF. The CDR3 nucleotides are TGTGCCAGCAGCCATACCGGGACAGCAATCTACGAGCAGTACTTC.

This clone occurred once. The chain has TRBV4-1 and TRBJ2-3; 12 positions match TRBD2. Germline assignment: CDR1 MGHRA and CDR2 YSYEKL. The J segment lost 4 bases and the V segment lost 1 base, leaving 6 bases of the junction unmatched. This CDR3 comprises 17 residues. The CDR3 here is CASSQVPTSGSADTQYF. The CDR3 nucleotides are TGCGCCAGCAGCCAAGTTCCGACTAGCGGGAGTGCAGATACGCAGTATTTT.

The chain links TRBV28 to TRBJ1-5; 10 nucleotides align to TRBD1. The CDR3 totals 16 residues. Germline-derived CDR1 and CDR2 are MDHEN and SYDVKM. V shed 5 bases and J 3 bases; nucleotides not matched to a gene: 7. The CDR3: CASSPLGQGINQPQHF. CDR3 nucleotides: TGTGCCAGCAGTCCACTGGGACAGGGGATCAATCAGCCCCAGCATTTT.

Regarding this clone: Other DNA sequences of this sample code for an identical CDR3. J is TRBJ1-1 and V is TRBV18; D uncertain. V shed 3 bases and J shed 1 base, with 6 bases lying between them. The germline gives CDR1 KGHSH, CDR2 LQKENI. The CDR3 is made up of 13 amino acids. The chain's CDR3 is CASSPKGNTEAFF. The DNA of the CDR3 is TGTGCCAGCTCACCGAAGGGGAACACTGAAGCTTTCTTT.

The rearrangement uses TRBV2 and TRBJ2-1, with 11 bases matching TRBD1. J was trimmed by 6 bases and V by 6 bases; bases with no gene match: 7. The CDR3 runs to 15 residues. The germline CDR1 and CDR2 sequences are SNHLY and FYNNEI. The CDR3 sequence: CASSGTGGTGNEQFF. In nucleotides, the CDR3 is TGTGCCAGCAGCGGGACAGGGGGAACCGGCAATGAGCAGTTCTTC.

The chain has TRBV6-1 and TRBJ1-4, with a possible D match to TRBD1 (6 bases). Trimming removed 7 bases at V and 0 bases at J, with 12 bases between. The CDR3 runs 15 residues. The germline CDR1 and CDR2 sequences are MNHNS and SASEGT. CDR3 DNA sequence: TGTGCCAGCACTACTAGGACAGCAACTAATGAAAAACTGTTTTTT. Translating it yields CASTTRTATNEKLFF.

The rearrangement links TRBV9 to TRBJ2-4; 10 bases fit TRBD1. V dropped 0 bases and J dropped 5; count of bases not matched to a gene: 5. The germline gives CDR1 SGDLS, CDR2 YYNGEE. The CDR3 spans 16 residues. This CDR3 is CASSVAGTGVQNIQYF. The CDR3 DNA reads TGTGCCAGCAGCGTAGCTGGGACAGGGGTGCAAAACATTCAGTACTTC.

This clone was detected only a few times. The rearrangement joins TRBV28 to TRBJ2-7, with TRBD1 identical over 10 bases. The germline gives CDR1 MDHEN, CDR2 SYDVKM. The CDR3 spans 14 residues. V was clipped by 8 bases and J by 3 bases; unmatched bases: 7. This chain's CDR3 is CASRGDRGFYEQYF. The CDR3, as DNA: TGTGCCAGCCGGGGGGACAGGGGATTCTACGAGCAGTACTTC.

This chain links TRBV9 with TRBJ2-1; perhaps D is TRBD1 or TRBD2 (6 bases each). CDR1 is SGDLS and CDR2 is YYNGEE in the germline V gene. The CDR3 has 15 amino acids. Trimming shortened V by 3 bases and J by 3 bases, and 13 bases separated the two germline ends. The CDR3 region has the DNA TGTGCCAGCAGCGGGGAGGTAGGGGGCTACAATGAGCAGTTCTTC. Residues: CASSGEVGGYNEQFF.

The chain recombines TRBV28 with TRBJ1-1; 8 bases map to TRBD1. The V gene's germline CDR1 is MDHEN and CDR2 SYDVKM. CDR3 length: 16 amino acids. The V and J ends lost 4 bases and 4 bases, in that order; junction bases with no gene match: 11. The CDR3, as DNA: TGTGCCAGCAGTTCGTTCAGGGGGCAGGTTTCCACTGAAGCTTTCTTT. Protein: CASSSFRGQVSTEAFF.

This rearrangement joins TRBV21-1 to TRBJ2-5; TRBD2 was called by the table and not checked on the DNA. TRBV21-1 represents a pseudogene. This CDR3 has 14 amino acids. In DNA, the CDR3 is TGTGCCAGCAGCAGGGGACTGTGGGAAGAGACCCAGTACTTC. This sequence encodes CASSRGLWEETQYF.

CDR3 amino acids: CASSLKKGLAGPNNEQFF. The DNA for the CDR3 is TGTGCCAGCAGTTTAAAAAAGGGGCTAGCGGGCCCGAACAATGAGCAGTTCTTC. The V call is TRBV27, the J call TRBJ2-1; 8 positions agree with TRBD2. This CDR3 has 18 residues. Germline V CDR1 and CDR2: MNHEY, SMNVEV (reference sequence). V lost 2 bases, J lost 5 bases, and 14 bases stayed unmatched.

The chain uses TRBV28 and TRBJ1-5, with a tentative D call TRBD1 (5 bases). CDR1 and CDR2 from the germline V gene are MDHEN and SYDVKM. V lost 7 bases and J lost 2, with 12 bases in between. The CDR3 loop spans 14 amino acids. The CDR3 DNA is TGTGCCAGCACCGGGACGGCAGGCAATCAGCCCCAGCATTTT. Translation gives CASTGTAGNQPQHF.

This clone has a single count. The chain employs TRBV4-2 and TRBJ2-3; 9 bases fit TRBD2. Germline lookup yields CDR1 LGHNA and CDR2 YNFKEQ. V shed 0 bases, J shed 0 bases, and the junction held 13 bases outside the gene matches. The CDR3 is made up of 20 amino acids. CDR3 in DNA: TGTGCCAGCAGCCAAGATCTTTGGGGTAGCGGGAGCTCCAGCACAGATACGCAGTATTTT. Translation: CASSQDLWGSGSSSTDTQYF.

The chain recombines TRBV7-2 with TRBJ2-7; 9 bases are shared with TRBD1. The length of the CDR3 is 17 residues. Germline V gives CDR1 SGHTA, CDR2 FQGNSA. With V trimmed by 1 base and J by 3 bases, 10 bases remained unmatched. The CDR3 nucleotides read TGTGCCAGCAGCTTAGTAGGGACAGGGCTCAACTACTACGAGCAGTACTTC. This translates into CASSLVGTGLNYYEQYF.

This clone was found once. The chain uses TRBV2 and TRBJ2-6; no clear D gene. This CDR3 spans 13 amino acids. The germline CDR1 and CDR2 sequences are SNHLY and FYNNEI. The germline V and J ends were trimmed by 7 bases and 4 bases, with 8 bases remaining between them. CDR3: CASMVGGANVLTF. The DNA for the CDR3 is TGTGCCAGCATGGTTGGAGGGGCCAACGTCCTGACTTTC. Based on the CDR3 plus reference TRBV2 and TRBJ2-6, the full variable domain is EPEVTQTPSHQVTQMGQEVILRCVPISNHLYFYWYRQILGQKVEFLVSFYNNEISEKSEIFDDQFSVERPDGSNFTLKIRSTKLEDSAMYFCASMVGGANVLTFGAGSRLTVL.

This chain joins TRBV5-1 and TRBJ2-5, with D unclear. Germline V gene sequence: CDR1 SGHRS, CDR2 YFSETQ. The CDR3 runs to 12 residues. V lost 3 bases, J lost 5 bases, and 8 bases lay in between. The CDR3 sequence is CASSSKSETQYF. The CDR3 region has the DNA TGCGCCAGCAGCTCCAAATCGGAGACCCAGTACTTC.

This chain connects TRBV10-3 to TRBJ2-7; TRBD2 agrees at 7 bases. Germline CDR1 ENHRY, CDR2 SYGVKD. The CDR3 consists of 19 residues. The trim removed 2 bases at V and 1 base at J, leaving 17 bases unmatched. The CDR3 protein is CAISETHSGTSARSYEQYF. The CDR3 nucleotides are TGTGCCATCAGTGAGACTCACTCCGGAACTAGCGCTCGTTCCTACGAGCAGTACTTC.

This clone was seen more than once but under ten times. The V gene is TRBV7-2, the J gene TRBJ1-2; D not resolved. The CDR3 has 8 amino acids. Germline values: CDR1 SGHTA, CDR2 FQGNSA. The CDR3 protein is CSPGGYTF. For the CDR3, the DNA is TGTTCACCCGGGGGCTACACCTTC.

The rearrangement links TRBV5-1 to TRBJ2-3, with D maybe TRBD2 (6 bases). The germline CDR1 and CDR2 sequences are SGHRS and YFSETQ. With 0 bases removed from V and 2 bases from J, the gap between germline ends came to 13 bases. The CDR3 length is 16 residues. This CDR3 reads CASSLVPGGDTDTQYF. CDR3 in DNA: TGCGCCAGCAGCTTGGTCCCGGGCGGGGACACAGATACGCAGTATTTT. Using reference TRBV5-1 and TRBJ2-3 for the parts outside the CDR3, the full variable domain is KAGVTQTPRYLIKTRGQQVTLSCSPISGHRSVSWYQQTPGQGLQFLFEYFSETQRNKGNFPGRFSGRQFSNSRSEMNVSTLELGDSALYLCASSLVPGGDTDTQYFGPGTRLTVL.